This is a list of T cell receptor beta chains from one sample in a study of blood T cell repertoires in COVID-19. Libraries were prepared by immunoSEQ multiplex PCR; TCRdb keeps only in-frame clonotypes and omits some of them. Here the sample spans about 200,000 clones, roughly 85% being singletons. Input material: PBMCs or T cells enriched from blood (not recorded which). These receptors originate from a woman aged 45-65 years who had been exposed to COVID-19. Both conserved end residues are part of each CDR3. Each record gives: CDR3 DNA, CDR3 protein, CDR3 length, D gene, J gene, clone size, V gene. A D gene is named only where the DNA matches it firmly. Only some rows state a clone size, as once, few, many or a class for expanded clones.

cdr3_nt: TGTGCCAGCAGTCGTCGTTCCCGAGGGGAGCAGTACTTC; cdr3_aa: CASSRRSRGEQYF; cdr3_length: 13; d_call: NA; j_call: TRBJ2-7; clone_size: NA; v_call: TRBV12-3/TRBV12-4
cdr3_nt: TGTGCCAGCAGCTTGGGAGCCAGCGCTAACTATGGCTACACCTTC; cdr3_aa: CASSLGASANYGYTF; cdr3_length: 15; d_call: NA; j_call: TRBJ1-2; clone_size: NA; v_call: TRBV5-4
cdr3_nt: TGTGCCAGCAGCCAAGACCCGACAGCCCTGAACACTGAAGCTTTCTTT; cdr3_aa: CASSQDPTALNTEAFF; cdr3_length: 16; d_call: NA; j_call: TRBJ1-1; clone_size: NA; v_call: TRBV3-1/TRBV3-2
cdr3_nt: TGTGCCAGTAGTATTTTTCGGGGGATCTCTGAAGCTTTCTTT; cdr3_aa: CASSIFRGISEAFF; cdr3_length: 14; d_call: NA; j_call: TRBJ1-1; clone_size: NA; v_call: TRBV19
cdr3_nt: TGTGCCAGCAGTTACGACATCTATAGCAATCAGCCCCAGCATTTT; cdr3_aa: CASSYDIYSNQPQHF; cdr3_length: 15; d_call: NA; j_call: TRBJ1-5; clone_size: NA; v_call: TRBV6-6
cdr3_nt: TGTGCCGGGACCGTTAGTCATAACTATGGCTACACCTTC; cdr3_aa: CAGTVSHNYGYTF; cdr3_length: 13; d_call: NA; j_call: TRBJ1-2; clone_size: NA; v_call: TRBV30
cdr3_nt: TGTGCCAGCTCACCATTGAAGGGGGGGAGCACAGATACGCAGTATTTT; cdr3_aa: CASSPLKGGSTDTQYF; cdr3_length: 16; d_call: NA; j_call: TRBJ2-3; clone_size: NA; v_call: TRBV18
cdr3_nt: TGTGCCAGCAGCGTAATCAGGAACGAAGCAGCTTTCTTT; cdr3_aa: CASSVIRNEAAFF; cdr3_length: 13; d_call: NA; j_call: TRBJ1-1; clone_size: NA; v_call: TRBV13
cdr3_nt: TGTGCCAGCAGCAAACAGGGGATGAACACTGAAGCTTTCTTT; cdr3_aa: CASSKQGMNTEAFF; cdr3_length: 14; d_call: TRBD1; j_call: TRBJ1-1; clone_size: NA; v_call: TRBV2
cdr3_nt: TGCGCCAGCAGCTTGGAGGGGGGGTCCTCTGGAAACACCATATATTTT; cdr3_aa: CASSLEGGSSGNTIYF; cdr3_length: 16; d_call: NA; j_call: TRBJ1-3; clone_size: NA; v_call: TRBV5-1
cdr3_nt: TGTGCCAGCACAGGGTTCTGGGCTGAAGCTTTCTTT; cdr3_aa: CASTGFWAEAFF; cdr3_length: 12; d_call: NA; j_call: TRBJ1-1; clone_size: NA; v_call: TRBV2
cdr3_nt: TGTGCCAGCAGCTTATCAGGGCCGGTATTCTCAGATACGCAGTATTTT; cdr3_aa: CASSLSGPVFSDTQYF; cdr3_length: 16; d_call: NA; j_call: TRBJ2-3; clone_size: NA; v_call: TRBV11-3
cdr3_nt: TGCGCCAGCTCCCACAACGACAGGGTGTTATTCGGTGAAGCTTTCTTT; cdr3_aa: CASSHNDRVLFGEAFF; cdr3_length: 16; d_call: TRBD1; j_call: TRBJ1-1; clone_size: NA; v_call: TRBV4-1
cdr3_nt: TGTGCCAGCAGCTCGGGACTAACCACAGATACGCAGTATTTT; cdr3_aa: CASSSGLTTDTQYF; cdr3_length: 14; d_call: TRBD2; j_call: TRBJ2-3; clone_size: NA; v_call: TRBV5-6
cdr3_nt: TGTGCCAGTACCCCAACCGCCGGGGGTCGCGCTTTCTTT; cdr3_aa: CASTPTAGGRAFF; cdr3_length: 13; d_call: NA; j_call: TRBJ1-1; clone_size: few; v_call: TRBV19
cdr3_nt: TGTGCCAGCAGACAAGACTATGGCTACACCTTC; cdr3_aa: CASRQDYGYTF; cdr3_length: 11; d_call: NA; j_call: TRBJ1-2; clone_size: NA; v_call: TRBV6-5
cdr3_nt: TGTGCCAGCACCGAATCCCACAGGGCTGGCTACACCTTC; cdr3_aa: CASTESHRAGYTF; cdr3_length: 13; d_call: NA; j_call: TRBJ1-2; clone_size: NA; v_call: TRBV12-3/TRBV12-4
cdr3_nt: TGTGCCAGCAGCCAAGGGACAGGTACTGGAAACACCATATATTTT; cdr3_aa: CASSQGTGTGNTIYF; cdr3_length: 15; d_call: TRBD1; j_call: TRBJ1-3; clone_size: NA; v_call: TRBV11-2
cdr3_nt: TGTGCCAGCAGTTCTCCGAGGGCTGAGGCCCTCCACTTT; cdr3_aa: CASSSPRAEALHF; cdr3_length: 13; d_call: NA; j_call: TRBJ1-6; clone_size: few; v_call: TRBV6-5
cdr3_nt: TGTGCCAGCAGCCAGACAGGGGGACGCAATGAGCAGTTCTTC; cdr3_aa: CASSQTGGRNEQFF; cdr3_length: 14; d_call: TRBD1; j_call: TRBJ2-1; clone_size: NA; v_call: TRBV14
cdr3_nt: TGTGCCAGCAGCTTAGAGGAGGGAAGAGAGACCCAGTACTTC; cdr3_aa: CASSLEEGRETQYF; cdr3_length: 14; d_call: NA; j_call: TRBJ2-5; clone_size: NA; v_call: TRBV11-2
cdr3_nt: TGTGCCAGCAGTCGGACTAGCGGGGGAAACACCGGGGAGCTGTTTTTT; cdr3_aa: CASSRTSGGNTGELFF; cdr3_length: 16; d_call: TRBD2; j_call: TRBJ2-2; clone_size: NA; v_call: TRBV28
cdr3_nt: TGCAGCGTTGTGGACAGCTACTCCTACGAGCAGTACTTC; cdr3_aa: CSVVDSYSYEQYF; cdr3_length: 13; d_call: NA; j_call: TRBJ2-7; clone_size: NA; v_call: TRBV29-1
cdr3_nt: TGTGCCAGTAGACATGGCTCCTACAATGAGCAGTTCTTC; cdr3_aa: CASRHGSYNEQFF; cdr3_length: 13; d_call: NA; j_call: TRBJ2-1; clone_size: NA; v_call: TRBV19
cdr3_nt: TGCGCCAGCAGCCAAGCTCTGACTAGCGCAACTTCGAATGAGCAGTTCTTC; cdr3_aa: CASSQALTSATSNEQFF; cdr3_length: 17; d_call: TRBD2; j_call: TRBJ2-1; clone_size: few; v_call: TRBV4-1
cdr3_nt: TGTGCCAGCAGCCCGTCGGGCGGGGGAGTCACAGATACGCAGTATTTT; cdr3_aa: CASSPSGGGVTDTQYF; cdr3_length: 16; d_call: TRBD2; j_call: TRBJ2-3; clone_size: NA; v_call: TRBV9
cdr3_nt: TGTGCCACACGACCTGGGGGGCGGGGGTACGAGCAGTACTTC; cdr3_aa: CATRPGGRGYEQYF; cdr3_length: 14; d_call: NA; j_call: TRBJ2-7; clone_size: NA; v_call: TRBV27
cdr3_nt: TGTGCCAGCTCACTTGGGACAGGGGGGAACACTGAAGCTTTCTTT; cdr3_aa: CASSLGTGGNTEAFF; cdr3_length: 15; d_call: TRBD1; j_call: TRBJ1-1; clone_size: once; v_call: TRBV18
cdr3_nt: TGTGCCAGCAGTTTCGGGACAGGGGGTGGCTACACCTTC; cdr3_aa: CASSFGTGGGYTF; cdr3_length: 13; d_call: TRBD1; j_call: TRBJ1-2; clone_size: NA; v_call: TRBV12-3/TRBV12-4
cdr3_nt: TGTGCCAGCAGCTCTTACAATGAGCAGTTCTTC; cdr3_aa: CASSSYNEQFF; cdr3_length: 11; d_call: NA; j_call: TRBJ2-1; clone_size: NA; v_call: TRBV28
cdr3_nt: TGTGCCACCAGTGATTGGATACAGGCTAATCAGCCCCAGCATTTT; cdr3_aa: CATSDWIQANQPQHF; cdr3_length: 15; d_call: NA; j_call: TRBJ1-5; clone_size: NA; v_call: TRBV24-1
cdr3_nt: TGTGCCAGCAGTCCATCCGGGACAGGGGCCAATCAGCCCCAGCATTTT; cdr3_aa: CASSPSGTGANQPQHF; cdr3_length: 16; d_call: TRBD1; j_call: TRBJ1-5; clone_size: NA; v_call: TRBV6-2/TRBV6-3
cdr3_nt: TGTGCCAGCACCCGGGAGTACGGCGAGCAGTACTTC; cdr3_aa: CASTREYGEQYF; cdr3_length: 12; d_call: NA; j_call: TRBJ2-7; clone_size: once; v_call: TRBV11-2
cdr3_nt: TGTGCCAGCAGCCTGGGGGGGAACACCGGGGAGCTGTTTTTT; cdr3_aa: CASSLGGNTGELFF; cdr3_length: 14; d_call: NA; j_call: TRBJ2-2; clone_size: NA; v_call: TRBV11-3
cdr3_nt: TGTGCCAGCACCAGTAGCAATCAGCCCCAGCATTTT; cdr3_aa: CASTSSNQPQHF; cdr3_length: 12; d_call: NA; j_call: TRBJ1-5; clone_size: NA; v_call: TRBV6-5
cdr3_nt: TGTGCCATCAGCACAGGGGTTCATGAAGCTTTCTTT; cdr3_aa: CAISTGVHEAFF; cdr3_length: 12; d_call: TRBD1; j_call: TRBJ1-1; clone_size: NA; v_call: TRBV10-3
cdr3_nt: TGCGCCAGCAGCTTGCCTAGCGGGGGGGCATACACAGATACGCAGTATTTT; cdr3_aa: CASSLPSGGAYTDTQYF; cdr3_length: 17; d_call: TRBD2; j_call: TRBJ2-3; clone_size: NA; v_call: TRBV5-1
cdr3_nt: TGCGCCAGCAGCCAAGCCCCAGAACAGGGGAGCTCCTATAATTCACCCCTCCACTTT; cdr3_aa: CASSQAPEQGSSYNSPLHF; cdr3_length: 19; d_call: TRBD1; j_call: TRBJ1-6; clone_size: NA; v_call: TRBV4-1
cdr3_nt: TGTGCCAGCAGTTTACGGGATGACTATGGCTACACCTTC; cdr3_aa: CASSLRDDYGYTF; cdr3_length: 13; d_call: NA; j_call: TRBJ1-2; clone_size: NA; v_call: TRBV12-3/TRBV12-4
cdr3_nt: TGTGCCAGCAGTGGCACAGAGACCCAGTACTTC; cdr3_aa: CASSGTETQYF; cdr3_length: 11; d_call: NA; j_call: TRBJ2-5; clone_size: NA; v_call: TRBV28
cdr3_nt: TGTGCCAGCAGCTTCCGACAGGGGGTGAACGAGCAGTACTTC; cdr3_aa: CASSFRQGVNEQYF; cdr3_length: 14; d_call: TRBD1; j_call: TRBJ2-7; clone_size: few; v_call: TRBV7-9
cdr3_nt: TGTGCCAGCAGGACAGGGGGATTGGGCTACAATGAGCAGTTCTTC; cdr3_aa: CASRTGGLGYNEQFF; cdr3_length: 15; d_call: TRBD1; j_call: TRBJ2-1; clone_size: NA; v_call: TRBV6-5